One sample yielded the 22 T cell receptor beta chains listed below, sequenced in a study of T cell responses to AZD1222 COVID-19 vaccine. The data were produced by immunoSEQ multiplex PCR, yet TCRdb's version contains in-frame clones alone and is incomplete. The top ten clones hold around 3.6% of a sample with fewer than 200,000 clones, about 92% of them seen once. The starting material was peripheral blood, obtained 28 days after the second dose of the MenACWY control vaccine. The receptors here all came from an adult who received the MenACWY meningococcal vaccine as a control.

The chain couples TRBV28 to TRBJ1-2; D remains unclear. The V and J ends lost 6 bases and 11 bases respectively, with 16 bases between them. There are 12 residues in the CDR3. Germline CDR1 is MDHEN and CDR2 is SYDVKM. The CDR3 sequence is CASSLDGRRYTF. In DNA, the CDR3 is TGTGCCAGCAGCCTTGACGGGAGGAGATACACCTTC.

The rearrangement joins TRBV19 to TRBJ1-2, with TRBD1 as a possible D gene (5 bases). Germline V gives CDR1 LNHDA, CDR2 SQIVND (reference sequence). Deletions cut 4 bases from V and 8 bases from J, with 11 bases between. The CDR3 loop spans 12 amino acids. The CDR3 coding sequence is TGTGCCAGTAGTACCAGGGTTCGCGGCTACACCTTC. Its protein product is CASSTRVRGYTF.

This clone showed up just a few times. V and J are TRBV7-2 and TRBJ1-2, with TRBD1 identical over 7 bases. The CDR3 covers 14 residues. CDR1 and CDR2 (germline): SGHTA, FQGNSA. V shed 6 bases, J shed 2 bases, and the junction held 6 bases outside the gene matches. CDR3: CASSFSTGNYGYTF. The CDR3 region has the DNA TGTGCCAGCAGTTTCTCGACAGGGAACTATGGCTACACCTTC.

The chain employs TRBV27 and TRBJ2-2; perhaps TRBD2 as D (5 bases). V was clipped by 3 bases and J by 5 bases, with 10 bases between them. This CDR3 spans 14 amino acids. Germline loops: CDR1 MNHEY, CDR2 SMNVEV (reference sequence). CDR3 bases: TGTGCCAGCAGTTTTCTCACTAGTACCGGGGAGCTGTTTTTT. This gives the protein CASSFLTSTGELFF.

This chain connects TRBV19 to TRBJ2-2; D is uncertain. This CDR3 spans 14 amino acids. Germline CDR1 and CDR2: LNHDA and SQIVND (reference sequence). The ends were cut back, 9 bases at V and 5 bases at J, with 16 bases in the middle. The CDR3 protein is CASFNAFGTGELFF. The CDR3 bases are TGTGCCAGCTTCAACGCCTTTGGGACCGGGGAGCTGTTTTTT.

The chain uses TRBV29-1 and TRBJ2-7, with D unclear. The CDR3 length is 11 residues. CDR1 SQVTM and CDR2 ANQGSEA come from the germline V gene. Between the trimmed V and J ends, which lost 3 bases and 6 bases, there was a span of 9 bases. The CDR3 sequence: CSVELGSEQYF. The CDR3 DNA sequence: TGCAGCGTTGAGCTAGGATCCGAGCAGTACTTC.

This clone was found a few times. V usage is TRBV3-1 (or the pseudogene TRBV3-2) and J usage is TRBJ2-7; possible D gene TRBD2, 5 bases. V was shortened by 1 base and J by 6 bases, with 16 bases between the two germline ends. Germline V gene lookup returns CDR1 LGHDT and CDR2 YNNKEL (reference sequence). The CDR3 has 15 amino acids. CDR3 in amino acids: CASSQGGQYGVEQYF. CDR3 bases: TGTGCCAGCAGCCAAGGAGGCCAATACGGGGTCGAGCAGTACTTC.

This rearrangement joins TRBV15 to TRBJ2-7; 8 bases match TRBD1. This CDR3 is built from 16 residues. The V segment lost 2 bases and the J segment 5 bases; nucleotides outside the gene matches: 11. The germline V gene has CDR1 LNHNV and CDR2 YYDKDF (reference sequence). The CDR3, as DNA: TGTGCCACCAGCAGATACACACCGGGACAGGTCCACGAGCAGTACTTC. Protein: CATSRYTPGQVHEQYF.

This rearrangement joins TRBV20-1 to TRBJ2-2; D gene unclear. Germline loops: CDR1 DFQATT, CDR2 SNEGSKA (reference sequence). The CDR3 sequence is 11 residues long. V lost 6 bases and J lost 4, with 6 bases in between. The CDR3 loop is CSAWFTGELFF. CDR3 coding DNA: TGCAGTGCCTGGTTCACCGGGGAGCTGTTTTTT.

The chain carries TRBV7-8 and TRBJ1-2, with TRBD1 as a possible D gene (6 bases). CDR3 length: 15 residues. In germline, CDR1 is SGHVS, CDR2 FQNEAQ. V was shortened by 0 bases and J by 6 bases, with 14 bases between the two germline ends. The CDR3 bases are TGTGCCAGCAGCTTAGCGGGGGGGCCCCAAGATGGCTACACCTTC. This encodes CASSLAGGPQDGYTF.

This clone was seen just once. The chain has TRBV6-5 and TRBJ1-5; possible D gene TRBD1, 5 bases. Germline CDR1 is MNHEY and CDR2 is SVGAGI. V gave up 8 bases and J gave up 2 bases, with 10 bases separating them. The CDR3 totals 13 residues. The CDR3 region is CASLWGCNQPQHF. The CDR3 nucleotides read TGTGCCAGCCTATGGGGGTGCAATCAGCCCCAGCATTTT.

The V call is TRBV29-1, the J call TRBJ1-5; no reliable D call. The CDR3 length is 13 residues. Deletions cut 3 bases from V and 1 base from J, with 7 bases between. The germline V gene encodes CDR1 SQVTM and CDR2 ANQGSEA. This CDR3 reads CSVESGSNQPQHF. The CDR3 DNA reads TGCAGCGTTGAGTCGGGGAGCAATCAGCCCCAGCATTTT.

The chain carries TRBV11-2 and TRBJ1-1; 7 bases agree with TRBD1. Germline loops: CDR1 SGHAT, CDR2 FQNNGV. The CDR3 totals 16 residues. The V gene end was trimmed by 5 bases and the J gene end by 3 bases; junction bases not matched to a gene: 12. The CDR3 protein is CASSPTPGQRYTEAFF. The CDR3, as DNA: TGTGCCAGCAGCCCGACGCCGGGACAGCGATACACTGAAGCTTTCTTT.

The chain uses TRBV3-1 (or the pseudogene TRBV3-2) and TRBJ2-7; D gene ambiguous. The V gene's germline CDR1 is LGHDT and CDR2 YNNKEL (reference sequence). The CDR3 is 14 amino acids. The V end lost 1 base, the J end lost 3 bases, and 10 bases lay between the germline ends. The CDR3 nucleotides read TGTGCCAGCAGCCAAGGGGTAGGGTACTACGAGCAGTACTTC. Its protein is CASSQGVGYYEQYF.

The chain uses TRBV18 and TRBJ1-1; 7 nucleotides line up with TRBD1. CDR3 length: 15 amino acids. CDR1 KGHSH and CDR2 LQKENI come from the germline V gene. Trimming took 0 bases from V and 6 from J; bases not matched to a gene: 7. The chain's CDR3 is CASSPPNRGVSEAFF. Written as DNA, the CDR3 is TGTGCCAGCTCACCACCGAACAGGGGAGTGTCTGAAGCTTTCTTT.

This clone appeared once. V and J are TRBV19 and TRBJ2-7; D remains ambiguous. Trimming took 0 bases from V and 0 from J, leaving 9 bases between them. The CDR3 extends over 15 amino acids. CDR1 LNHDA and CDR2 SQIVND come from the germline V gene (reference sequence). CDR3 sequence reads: CASSIDQQSSYEQYF. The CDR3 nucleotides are TGTGCCAGTAGTATAGATCAACAGAGCTCCTACGAGCAGTACTTC.

The CDR3 loop reads CASTAGSYGYTF. The CDR3, as DNA: TGTGCCAGCACGGCGGGCTCCTATGGCTACACCTTC. V is TRBV7-9 and J is TRBJ1-2; D not resolved. With 7 bases removed from V and 4 bases from J, the gap between germline ends came to 10 bases. Per the germline V gene, CDR1 is SEHNR and CDR2 is FQNEAQ (reference sequence). The CDR3 sequence is 12 residues long.

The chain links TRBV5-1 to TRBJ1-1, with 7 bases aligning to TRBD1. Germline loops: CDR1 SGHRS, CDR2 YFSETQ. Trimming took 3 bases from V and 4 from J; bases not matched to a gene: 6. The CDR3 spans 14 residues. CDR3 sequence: CASSSQGRGTEAFF. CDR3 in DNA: TGCGCCAGCAGCTCACAGGGGAGAGGCACTGAAGCTTTCTTT. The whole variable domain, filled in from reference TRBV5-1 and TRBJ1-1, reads KAGVTQTPRYLIKTRGQQVTLSCSPISGHRSVSWYQQTPGQGLQFLFEYFSETQRNKGNFPGRFSGRQFSNSRSEMNVSTLELGDSALYLCASSSQGRGTEAFFGQGTRLTVV.

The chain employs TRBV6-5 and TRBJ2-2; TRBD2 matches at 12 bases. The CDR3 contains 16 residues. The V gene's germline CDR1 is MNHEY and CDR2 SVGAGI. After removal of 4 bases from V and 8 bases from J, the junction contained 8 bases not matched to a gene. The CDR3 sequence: CASSSPSGRALGELFF. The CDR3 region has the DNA TGTGCCAGCAGTTCCCCTAGCGGGAGGGCTTTGGGGGAGCTGTTTTTT.

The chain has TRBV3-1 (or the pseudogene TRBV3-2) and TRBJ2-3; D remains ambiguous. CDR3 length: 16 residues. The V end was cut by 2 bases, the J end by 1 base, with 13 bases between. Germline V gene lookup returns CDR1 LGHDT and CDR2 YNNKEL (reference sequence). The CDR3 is CASSQIRVDGTDTQYF. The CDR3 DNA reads TGTGCCAGCAGCCAAATCCGGGTAGACGGCACAGATACGCAGTATTTT.

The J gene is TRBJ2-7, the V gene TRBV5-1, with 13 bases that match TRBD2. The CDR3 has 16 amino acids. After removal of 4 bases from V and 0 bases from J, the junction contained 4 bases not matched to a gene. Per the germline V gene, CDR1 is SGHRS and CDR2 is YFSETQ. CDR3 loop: CASSVGLAGVSYEQYF. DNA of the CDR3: TGCGCCAGCAGCGTCGGACTAGCGGGAGTCTCCTACGAGCAGTACTTC.

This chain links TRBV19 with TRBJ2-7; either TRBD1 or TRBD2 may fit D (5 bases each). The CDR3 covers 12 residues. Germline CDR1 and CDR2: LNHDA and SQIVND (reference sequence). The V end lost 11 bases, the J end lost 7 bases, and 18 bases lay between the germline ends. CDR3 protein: CAAGTIPTEQYF. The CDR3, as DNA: TGTGCCGCAGGGACCATTCCTACGGAGCAGTACTTC. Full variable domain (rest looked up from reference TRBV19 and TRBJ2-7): DGGITQSPKYLFRKEGQNVTLSCEQNLNHDAMYWYRQDPGQGLRLIYYSQIVNDFQKGDIAEGYSVSREKKESFPLTVTSAQKNPTAFYLCAAGTIPTEQYFGPGTRLTVT.